The source of this T cell receptor (beta chain) is a study of lymphopenia after photon versus proton radiotherapy. In regard to this clone: Its specificity is unknown.

Clones were read by immunoSEQ multiplex PCR, and TCRdb kept only the in-frame ones, dropping some. Of about 22,000 clones listed, about nine tenths are singletons. Findings and limits, study-wide: Authors raise, but do not show, better survival with proton therapy. In patients who died, overall survival fell as post-nadir TCR diversity dropped more. After lymphocyte nadir, photon-treated repertoires showed oligoclonal expansion, especially CD8+ Temra. Photon-treated patients lost naive T cells and TCR diversity; proton-treated stayed stable.

Sample: peripheral blood, taken from a patient treated with proton-based radiotherapy. The TCR originated in a woman in her 70s with pancreatic cancer. Some clones in this sample may be carry-over from other donors' samples.

CDR3 DNA: TGTGCCAGCAGTCGACCACAAGAGGGTCAGCCCCAGCATTTT. Encoded protein: CASSRPQEGQPQHF. V gene TRBV2 combines with J gene TRBJ1-5; D ambiguous. The V end lost 5 bases, the J end lost 6 bases, and 14 bases lay between the germline ends. CDR3 length: 14 residues. Germline loops: CDR1 SNHLY, CDR2 FYNNEI.